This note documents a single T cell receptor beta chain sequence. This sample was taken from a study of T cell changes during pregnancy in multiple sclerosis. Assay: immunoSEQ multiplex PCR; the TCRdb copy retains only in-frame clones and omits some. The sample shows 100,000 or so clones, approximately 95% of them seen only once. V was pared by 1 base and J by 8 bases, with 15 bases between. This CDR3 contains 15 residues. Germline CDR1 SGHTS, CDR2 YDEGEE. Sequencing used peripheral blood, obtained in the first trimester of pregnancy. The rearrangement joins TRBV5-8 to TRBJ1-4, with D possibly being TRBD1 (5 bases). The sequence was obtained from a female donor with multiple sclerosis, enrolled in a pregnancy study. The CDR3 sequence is CASSLWIGGREKLFF. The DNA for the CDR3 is TGTGCCAGCAGCTTGTGGATCGGGGGAAGGGAAAAACTGTTTTTT.